The clone carrying this TCR beta chain was recorded only once. Its target is unknown. This entry belongs to a study of beta chain features in type 1 diabetes. Findings and caveats of the study: The study found that naive, central memory and Treg TCRB repertoires appeared more similar in patients than in healthy donors.

Germline CDR1 and CDR2: MNHEY and SVGAGI. This CDR3 contains 15 residues. Since all of the isolated RNA was reverse transcribed, expressed TCRB transcripts were what got sequenced. Assay: immunoSEQ multiplex PCR; the TCRdb copy retains only in-frame clones and omits some. The sample gives around 40,000 clones, around 52% of which show up once; around 2.1% is in the top ten. The sequence was obtained from a woman under 30 in good health. The chain combines TRBV6-5 with TRBJ2-5; 14 bases align to TRBD2. The J call may be faulty, since TRBJ2-7 better matches the DNA end. The sample consisted of Tregs from blood. CDR3: CASRQGLAGGYEQYF. CDR3 coding DNA: TGTGCCAGCAGGCAAGGACTAGCGGGGGGCTACGAGCAGTACTTC.